This T cell receptor (beta chain) was recorded in a study of type 1 regulatory T cells. As for the study in general: T-allo10 is an in vitro-generated, Tr1-enriched CD4 T cell product specific for alloantigen.

TCRdb reanalysed the reads using MiXCR and keeps one entry per CDR3 protein. The data hold some 90,000 distinct CDR3 sequences, with roughly a third observed a single time. Germline V gives CDR1 DFQATT, CDR2 SNEGSKA (reference sequence). Losses at the gene ends were 1 base for V and 9 bases for J; bases not matched to a gene: 8. The CDR3 is 15 residues long. A few counts support this clonotype. The V call is TRBV20-1, the J call TRBJ2-1; 11 bases align to TRBD2. Sequencing was performed on CD4+ T cells, either the whole sample or a sorted fraction (not recorded which). This TCR came from a human donor in good health. In nucleotides, the CDR3 is TGCAGTGCTAGAGTAGCGGGAGGGGGCCAAGGTGAGCAGTTCTTC. This gives the protein CSARVAGGGQGEQFF.